The sequence of this T cell receptor beta chain was determined in a study of cytomegalovirus exposure and HLA in healthy donors. The CDR3 extends over 14 amino acids. With 7 bases clipped from V and 3 bases from J, the junction kept 5 bases outside the gene matches. Germline V gives CDR1 MNHNS, CDR2 SASEGT. The PCR used 60 Vbeta and 13 Jbeta primers. This table comes from immunoSEQ multiplex PCR, and its TCRdb copy is limited to in-frame clones, with some not included. The top ten hold around 1.4% of the sample, which has roughly 150,000 clones, approximately 88% seen once. V and J are TRBV6-1 and TRBJ2-3; 9 bases are a match to TRBD1. This receptor was obtained from a woman aged 18-29 years in good health and CMV-seronegative. Input material: PBMCs. The CDR3 DNA sequence: TGTGCCAGCAACCAACAGGGGGCTACAGATACGCAGTATTTT. Encoded protein: CASNQQGATDTQYF.